Each of the 16 T cell receptor beta chains below was sequenced from the same sample in a study of CD8+ T cells in alopecia areata. Reverse transcription of extracted RNA yielded cDNA, which provided the sequencing template. Assay used: immunoSEQ multiplex PCR; TCRdb lists only in-frame clones, some missing. Of about 210,000 clones listed, about three fifths are singletons. The treatment: oral pan-JAK inhibitor, 5-10 mg twice daily. Sequenced here: CD4+ T cells sorted from blood, sampled at week 4, from a patient treated with tofacitinib. The receptors come from a human donor with alopecia areata.

Turning to this clone: The same CDR3 also results from other DNA sequences found in this sample. This chain joins TRBV18 and TRBJ1-1; 8 bases align to TRBD1. The CDR3 sequence is 14 residues long. The ends lost 3 bases at V and 4 bases at J; junction bases unmatched: 4. CDR1 and CDR2 (germline): KGHSH, LQKENI. CDR3 residues: CASSPGTGITEAFF. As DNA, the CDR3 is TGTGCCAGCTCACCCGGGACAGGTATCACTGAAGCTTTCTTT.

This clone occurred a few times. This rearrangement joins TRBV19 to TRBJ2-5, with a possible D match to TRBD1 (6 bases). This CDR3 contains 14 residues. From germline, CDR1 is LNHDA and CDR2 SQIVND (reference sequence). Deletions cut 6 bases from V and 2 bases from J, with 13 bases between. CDR3 amino acids: CASRDEQGQETQYF. CDR3 DNA sequence: TGTGCCAGTAGGGACGAACAGGGTCAAGAGACCCAGTACTTC.

This sequence joins TRBV7-8 and TRBJ2-1, with 7 nucleotides matching TRBD1. The germline V gene has CDR1 SGHVS and CDR2 FQNEAQ. Germline trimming cut 5 bases from V and 5 bases from J; bases unmatched to any gene: 9. CDR3 size: 15 residues. For the CDR3, the DNA is TGTGCCAGCAGCACCCCGGGTGACAGGGACAATGAGCAGTTCTTC. This translates into CASSTPGDRDNEQFF.

The rearrangement links TRBV29-1 to TRBJ1-1; D unclear. Germline CDR1 reads SQVTM; CDR2 reads ANQGSEA. Trimming left V 1 base short and J 2 bases short, with 11 bases between. The CDR3 runs 14 residues. The CDR3, as DNA: TGCAGCGTTGAAGGACGGGCAAGTAACACTGAAGCTTTCTTT. It is translated as CSVEGRASNTEAFF.

The chain carries TRBV7-9 and TRBJ1-4, with TRBD1 as a possible D gene (6 bases). This CDR3 region has 14 residues. The V gene lost 5 bases and the J gene lost 8 bases, with 15 bases spanning the gap. Germline V CDR1 and CDR2: SEHNR, FQNEAQ (reference sequence). DNA for the CDR3: TGTGCCAGCAGCCGGACAGTAAACAAGGAAAAACTGTTTTTT. It is translated as CASSRTVNKEKLFF. The full variable domain, rest sourced from reference TRBV7-9 and TRBJ1-4, is DTGVSQNPRHKITKRGQNVTFRCDPISEHNRLYWYRQTLGQGPEFLTYFQNEAQLEKSRLLSDRFSAERPKGSFSTLEIQRTEQGDSAMYLCASSRTVNKEKLFFGSGTQLSVL.

The chain couples TRBV10-3 to TRBJ2-2, with D possibly being TRBD1 (6 bases). V gave up 6 bases and J gave up 4 bases, with 15 bases separating them. The CDR3 is 15 amino acids. CDR1 is ENHRY, CDR2 SYGVKD, per germline. This CDR3 is CAISGMGAPTGELFF. The DNA of the CDR3 is TGTGCCATCAGCGGCATGGGGGCGCCCACCGGGGAGCTGTTTTTT.

Here the CDR3 reads CASSPSGWNEQFF. The CDR3 DNA sequence: TGTGCCAGCAGCCCGAGCGGGTGGAATGAGCAGTTCTTC. The rearrangement links TRBV7-9 to TRBJ2-1; the D gene is possibly TRBD2 (6 bases). The CDR3 extends over 13 amino acids. The germline V gene encodes CDR1 SEHNR and CDR2 FQNEAQ (reference sequence). Trimming pared 5 bases from V and 7 bases from J, leaving 12 bases between.

There are a few counts of this clone. V gene TRBV12-5 combines with J gene TRBJ2-7; 9 bases map to TRBD1. The CDR3 has 15 residues. Per the germline V gene, CDR1 is LGHNT and CDR2 is FRNRAP. V was pared by 1 base and J by 2 bases, with 3 bases of the junction left unmatched. CDR3: CASGLEGQGPYEQYF. Here the CDR3 DNA reads TGTGCTAGTGGTTTGGAGGGACAGGGTCCCTACGAGCAGTACTTC.

The V and J genes are TRBV18 and TRBJ2-7; D call uncertain. With 3 bases removed from V and 3 bases from J, the gap between germline ends came to 15 bases. The CDR3 covers 15 residues. The germline V gene has CDR1 KGHSH and CDR2 LQKENI. The chain's CDR3 is CASSPQTGPRYEQYF. In DNA, the CDR3 is TGTGCCAGCTCACCTCAGACCGGGCCGCGCTACGAGCAGTACTTC.

This chain links TRBV5-1 with TRBJ2-2; D is unclear. CDR1 SGHRS and CDR2 YFSETQ come from the germline V gene. The CDR3 totals 12 residues. V was trimmed by 7 bases and J by 5 bases, leaving 9 bases between them. CDR3 nucleotides: TGCGCCAGCGGTCGCGAAACCGGGGAGCTGTTTTTT. It specifies CASGRETGELFF.

CDR3 nucleotide sequence: TGCGCCAGCAGTCCCGGAGGGTATGCCTACGAGCAGTACTTC. This translates into CASSPGGYAYEQYF. The chain is built from TRBV23-1 and TRBJ2-7; TRBD2 is a possible D gene (6 bases). TRBV23-1 is reported as an ORF; its role is uncertain. There are 14 residues in the CDR3. V lost 4 bases to trimming and J lost 2 bases, with 12 bases between them.

This rearrangement joins TRBV11-2 to TRBJ2-7; 9 bases align to TRBD2. Germline CDR1 reads SGHAT; CDR2 reads FQNNGV. J was trimmed by 2 bases and V by 3 bases; bases with no gene match: 2. CDR3 length: 14 amino acids. The CDR3 region has the DNA TGTGCCAGCAGCTTGACTAGCGGACCCTACGAGCAGTACTTC. It codes for CASSLTSGPYEQYF. Full variable domain (outside the CDR3, taken from reference TRBV11-2 and TRBJ2-7): EAGVAQSPRYKIIEKRQSVAFWCNPISGHATLYWYQQILGQGPKLLIQFQNNGVVDDSQLPKDRFSAERLKGVDSTLKIQPAKLEDSAVYLCASSLTSGPYEQYFGPGTRLTVT.

This clone was recorded at least ten times. The chain couples TRBV11-2 to TRBJ2-7, with unresolved D. Trimming removed 2 bases from V and 4 bases from J, with 12 bases in between. This CDR3 contains 14 residues. Germline loops: CDR1 SGHAT, CDR2 FQNNGV. CDR3 bases: TGTGCCAGCAGCTTAAGAGCAGGCCCATACGAGCAGTACTTC. The encoded protein is CASSLRAGPYEQYF.

The rearrangement uses TRBV25-1 and TRBJ2-2; D unresolved. From germline, CDR1 is MGHDK and CDR2 SYGVNS. The CDR3 is 13 amino acids. Trimming took off 6 bases at V and 5 bases at J, with 10 bases between the two ends. The CDR3 sequence is CASRTVGTGELFF. In DNA, the CDR3 is TGTGCCAGCAGAACCGTGGGTACCGGGGAGCTGTTTTTT.

In this sample, this clone turned up once. V and J are TRBV15 and TRBJ2-7; maybe TRBD1 (6 bases). Trimming left V 5 bases short and J 3 bases short, with 8 bases between. The CDR3 is 12 residues long. The germline gives CDR1 LNHNV, CDR2 YYDKDF (reference sequence). The CDR3 nucleotides are TGTGCCACCAGCGGGGGCGGCTACGAGCAGTACTTC. Translated, it gives CATSGGGYEQYF.

The chain combines TRBV27 with TRBJ2-5; 12 positions agree with TRBD2. J gave up 4 bases and V 4 bases, and 7 bases lay outside the gene matches. CDR1 MNHEY and CDR2 SMNVEV come from the germline V gene (reference sequence). This CDR3 has 16 residues. The CDR3 DNA reads as TGTGCCAGCAGTTATCATCCTAGCGGGGGGGCAGAGACCCAGTACTTC. As protein: CASSYHPSGGAETQYF.